This T cell receptor (beta chain) comes out of a study of blood T cell repertoires in COVID-19. As for the study in general: Material from acute and convalescent COVID-19 was sourced from the United States, Italy and Spain. The cDNA or gDNA used as material had been derived from T cells, B-cell-depleted T cells, or PBMCs.

This CDR3 contains 14 residues. CDR1 and CDR2 (germline): SGHAT, FQNNGV. The V and J ends lost 8 bases and 2 bases, in that order; junction bases with no gene match: 7. In the study's own analysis: Reference gene primers were amplified, and this amplification served to estimate nucleated cell counts. Produced via immunoSEQ multiplex PCR; TCRdb's table is partial and in-frame only. The D gene and trimming were derived from the DNA, and the V and J assignments and clone size from that table. Among around 170,000 clones listed, about 86% were seen once. Sequenced material: peripheral blood. This TCR was sampled from a man in his fifties with active or convalescent COVID-19. This chain connects TRBV11-2 to TRBJ2-3; TRBD2 matches 7 bases. The CDR3 sequence: CASGALATTDTQYF. Here the CDR3 DNA reads TGTGCCAGCGGGGCACTAGCGACCACAGATACGCAGTATTTT.